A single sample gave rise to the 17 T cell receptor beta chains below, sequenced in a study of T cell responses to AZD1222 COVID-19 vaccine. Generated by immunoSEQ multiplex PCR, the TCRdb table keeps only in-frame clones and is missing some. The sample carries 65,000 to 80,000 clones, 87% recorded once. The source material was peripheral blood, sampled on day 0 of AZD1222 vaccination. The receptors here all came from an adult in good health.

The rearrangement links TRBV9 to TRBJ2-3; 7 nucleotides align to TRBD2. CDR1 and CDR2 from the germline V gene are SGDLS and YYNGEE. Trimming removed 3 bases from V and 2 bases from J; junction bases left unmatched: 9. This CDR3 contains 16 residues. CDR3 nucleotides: TGTGCCAGCAGCGAGCGGGGCAACCACGTCACAGATACGCAGTATTTT. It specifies CASSERGNHVTDTQYF.

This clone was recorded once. Here the CDR3 DNA reads TGTGCCAGCAGCTATAATTGGGCAGGGGAAGGGGGGCAGTACTTC. It specifies CASSYNWAGEGGQYF. The chain uses TRBV11-2 and TRBJ2-7; D is perhaps TRBD1 (6 bases). Trimming stripped 4 bases from V and 9 bases from J, with 22 bases between. CDR3 size: 15 residues. Germline assignment: CDR1 SGHAT and CDR2 FQNNGV. Full variable domain (remainder filled in from reference TRBV11-2 and TRBJ2-7): EAGVAQSPRYKIIEKRQSVAFWCNPISGHATLYWYQQILGQGPKLLIQFQNNGVVDDSQLPKDRFSAERLKGVDSTLKIQPAKLEDSAVYLCASSYNWAGEGGQYFGPGTRLTVT.

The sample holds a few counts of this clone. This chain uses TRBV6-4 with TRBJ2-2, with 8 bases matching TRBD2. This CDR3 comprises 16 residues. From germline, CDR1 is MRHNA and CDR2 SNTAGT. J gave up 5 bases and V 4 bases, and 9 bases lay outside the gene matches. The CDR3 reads CASSARTGGETGELFF. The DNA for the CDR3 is TGTGCCAGCAGTGCCCGGACCGGGGGGGAGACCGGGGAGCTGTTTTTT.

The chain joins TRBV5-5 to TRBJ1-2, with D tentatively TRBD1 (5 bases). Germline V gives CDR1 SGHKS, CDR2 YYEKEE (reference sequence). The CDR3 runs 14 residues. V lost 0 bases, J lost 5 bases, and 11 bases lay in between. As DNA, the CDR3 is TGTGCCAGCAGCTTGGGTGTGGGGGTTTATGGCTACACCTTC. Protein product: CASSLGVGVYGYTF.

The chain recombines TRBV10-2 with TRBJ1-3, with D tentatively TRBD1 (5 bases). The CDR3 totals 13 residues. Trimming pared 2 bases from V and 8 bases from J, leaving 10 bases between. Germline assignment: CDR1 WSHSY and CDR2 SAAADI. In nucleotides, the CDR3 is TGCGCCAGCAGTGAGGGACACGGCGACACCATATATTTT. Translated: CASSEGHGDTIYF.

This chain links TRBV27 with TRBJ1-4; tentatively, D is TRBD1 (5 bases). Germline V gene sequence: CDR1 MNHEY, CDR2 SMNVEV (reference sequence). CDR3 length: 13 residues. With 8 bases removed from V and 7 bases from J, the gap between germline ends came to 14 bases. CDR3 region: CASPGGETEKLFF. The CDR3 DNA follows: TGTGCCAGCCCGGGAGGGGAGACTGAAAAACTGTTTTTT.

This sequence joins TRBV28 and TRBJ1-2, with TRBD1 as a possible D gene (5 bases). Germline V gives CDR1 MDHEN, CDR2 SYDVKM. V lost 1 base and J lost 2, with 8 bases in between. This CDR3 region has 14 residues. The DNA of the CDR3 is TGTGCCAGCAGTTTATTACAGGAGAACTATGGCTACACCTTC. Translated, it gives CASSLLQENYGYTF.

CDR3 sequence: CASSSGLADRTDTQYF. In DNA, the CDR3 is TGTGCCAGCAGTTCGGGACTAGCGGACCGCACAGATACGCAGTATTTT. The rearrangement joins TRBV6-2 or TRBV6-3 to TRBJ2-3; TRBD2 matches 11 bases. The V segment lost 4 bases and the J segment 1 base; nucleotides outside the gene matches: 4. The CDR3 has 16 residues. Per germline, CDR1 MNHEY and CDR2 SVGEGT.

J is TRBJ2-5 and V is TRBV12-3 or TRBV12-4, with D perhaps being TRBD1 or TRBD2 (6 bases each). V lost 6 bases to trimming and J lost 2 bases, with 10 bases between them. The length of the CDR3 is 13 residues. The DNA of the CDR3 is TGTGCCAGCAGGGGGGGCGTGCAAGAGACCCAGTACTTC. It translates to CASRGGVQETQYF.

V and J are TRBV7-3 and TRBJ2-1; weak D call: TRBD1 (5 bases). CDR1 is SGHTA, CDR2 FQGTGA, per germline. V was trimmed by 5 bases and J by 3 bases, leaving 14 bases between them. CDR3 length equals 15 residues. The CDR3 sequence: CASSLGHTGYNEQFF. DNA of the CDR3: TGTGCCAGCAGCCTCGGACATACCGGCTACAATGAGCAGTTCTTC.

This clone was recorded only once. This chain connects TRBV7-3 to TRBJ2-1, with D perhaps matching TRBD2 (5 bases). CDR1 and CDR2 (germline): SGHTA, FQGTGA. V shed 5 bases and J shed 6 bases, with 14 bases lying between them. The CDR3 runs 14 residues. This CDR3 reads CASSRGLRANEQFF. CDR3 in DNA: TGTGCCAGCAGCAGAGGCCTGCGGGCCAATGAGCAGTTCTTC. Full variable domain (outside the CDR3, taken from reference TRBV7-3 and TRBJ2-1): GAGVSQTPSNKVTEKGKYVELRCDPISGHTALYWYRQSLGQGPEFLIYFQGTGAADDSGLPNDRFFAVRPEGSVSTLKIQRTERGDSAVYLCASSRGLRANEQFFGPGTRLTVL.

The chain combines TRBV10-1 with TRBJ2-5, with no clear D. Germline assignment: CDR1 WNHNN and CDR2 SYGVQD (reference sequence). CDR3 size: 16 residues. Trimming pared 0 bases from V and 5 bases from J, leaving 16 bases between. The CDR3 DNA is TGCGCCAGCAGTGAGTCTTCAACGTTGGGTGGGGAGACCCAGTACTTC. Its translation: CASSESSTLGGETQYF.

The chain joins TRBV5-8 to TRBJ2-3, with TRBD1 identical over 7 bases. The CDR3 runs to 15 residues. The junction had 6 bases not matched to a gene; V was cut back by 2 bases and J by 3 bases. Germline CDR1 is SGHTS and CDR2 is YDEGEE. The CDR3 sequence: CASSFYRGATDTQYF. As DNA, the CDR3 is TGTGCCAGCAGCTTTTACAGGGGCGCAACAGATACGCAGTATTTT.

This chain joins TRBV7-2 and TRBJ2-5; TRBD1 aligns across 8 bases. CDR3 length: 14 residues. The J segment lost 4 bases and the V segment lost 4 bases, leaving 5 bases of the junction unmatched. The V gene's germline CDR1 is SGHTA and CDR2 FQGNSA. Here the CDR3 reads CASSWLGQGETQYF. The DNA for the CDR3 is TGTGCCAGCAGCTGGCTAGGACAGGGAGAGACCCAGTACTTC.

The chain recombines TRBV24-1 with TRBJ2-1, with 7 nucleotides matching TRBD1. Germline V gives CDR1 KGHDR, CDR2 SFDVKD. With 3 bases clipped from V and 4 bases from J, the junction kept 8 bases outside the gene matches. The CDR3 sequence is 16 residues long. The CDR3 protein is CATSDRRDSRYNEQFF. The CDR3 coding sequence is TGTGCCACCAGTGATCGACGGGACAGCCGATACAATGAGCAGTTCTTC.

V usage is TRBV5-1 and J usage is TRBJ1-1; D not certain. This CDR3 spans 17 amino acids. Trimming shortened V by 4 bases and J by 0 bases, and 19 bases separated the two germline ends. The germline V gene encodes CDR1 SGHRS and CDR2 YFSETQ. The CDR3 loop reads CASSPSENRVMNTEAFF. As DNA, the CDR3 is TGCGCCAGCAGCCCCTCCGAGAACAGAGTCATGAACACTGAAGCTTTCTTT.

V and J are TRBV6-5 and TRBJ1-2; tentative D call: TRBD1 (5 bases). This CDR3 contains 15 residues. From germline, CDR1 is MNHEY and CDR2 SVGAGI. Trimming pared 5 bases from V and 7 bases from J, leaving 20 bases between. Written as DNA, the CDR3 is TGTGCCAGCAGTCTTATGGCCAGGGTTGAAAGTGGCTACACCTTC. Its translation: CASSLMARVESGYTF.